The 30 T cell receptor beta chains given below trace back to one sample, sequenced in a study of radiation and T cells in renal cell carcinoma. Assay used: immunoSEQ multiplex PCR; TCRdb lists only in-frame clones, some missing. The table shows fewer than 55,000 clones, with less than 85% occurring only once. The time point is: blood 2 weeks post-SBRT. Treatment given: 15 Gy SBRT to primary tumor, nephrectomy 4 weeks later. The sample in question was blood, obtained from a patient whose treatment included radiotherapy and nephrectomy. These receptors all come from a woman in her sixties or seventies with renal cell carcinoma.

The chain couples TRBV19 to TRBJ2-3; D possibly corresponds to TRBD1 (7 bases). V gave up 6 bases and J gave up 5 bases, with 21 bases separating them. Germline V lookup: CDR1 LNHDA, CDR2 SQIVND (reference sequence). The CDR3 spans 16 residues. As DNA, the CDR3 is TGTGCCAGTAGGGATTGGGGGGCAGGGGGAAGAGATACGCAGTATTTT. Amino acid sequence: CASRDWGAGGRDTQYF. The variable domain in full, completed from reference TRBV19 and TRBJ2-3, reads DGGITQSPKYLFRKEGQNVTLSCEQNLNHDAMYWYRQDPGQGLRLIYYSQIVNDFQKGDIAEGYSVSREKKESFPLTVTSAQKNPTAFYLCASRDWGAGGRDTQYFGPGTRLTVL.

This clone came up a few times. V and J are TRBV27 and TRBJ2-7; perhaps TRBD1 as D (6 bases). Trimming cost V 6 bases and J 2 bases, with 17 bases left between them. The CDR3 has 15 residues. The V gene's germline CDR1 is MNHEY and CDR2 SMNVEV (reference sequence). CDR3 bases: TGTGCCAGCAGCAGTTACAGGGCCCAAACCTACGAGCAGTACTTC. This codes for CASSSYRAQTYEQYF.

The rearrangement uses TRBV4-3 and TRBJ2-1; 7 bases match TRBD2. The ends lost 0 bases at V and 4 bases at J; junction bases unmatched: 3. This CDR3 has 15 residues. CDR1 and CDR2 (germline): LGHNA, YSLEER. DNA for the CDR3: TGCGCCAGCAGCCAAGAGGCTAGCGGATACAATGAGCAGTTCTTC. This gives the protein CASSQEASGYNEQFF.

The rearrangement links TRBV10-1 to TRBJ2-5; maybe TRBD2 (6 bases). V lost 5 bases and J 1 base, leaving 14 bases between the germline ends. This CDR3 comprises 15 residues. Germline V gene lookup returns CDR1 WNHNN and CDR2 SYGVQD (reference sequence). CDR3 loop: CASSPERDSQETQYF. DNA of the CDR3: TGCGCCAGCAGTCCGGAGAGGGACTCCCAAGAGACCCAGTACTTC.

V is TRBV27 and J is TRBJ1-1; a weak D match, TRBD1 (5 bases). Deletions cut 4 bases from V and 9 bases from J, with 18 bases between. The CDR3 sequence is 14 residues long. Per germline, CDR1 MNHEY and CDR2 SMNVEV (reference sequence). The CDR3 coding sequence is TGTGCCAGCAGTTCTATCCGGACCGAGGGGAAAGCTTTCTTT. This encodes CASSSIRTEGKAFF.

The sample holds a few counts of this clone. The chain has TRBV29-1 and TRBJ1-6, with D hard to call. The germline V gene has CDR1 SQVTM and CDR2 ANQGSEA. Deletions cut 6 bases from V and 7 bases from J, with 16 bases between. The CDR3 consists of 14 residues. The CDR3 nucleotides are TGCAGCGTGACGGATAACTCACCAAATTCACCCCTCCACTTT. Translation gives CSVTDNSPNSPLHF.

The chain joins TRBV7-9 to TRBJ2-1; 15 bases match TRBD2. This CDR3 spans 16 amino acids. V shed 5 bases, J shed 7 bases, and the junction held 6 bases outside the gene matches. CDR1 is SEHNR and CDR2 is FQNEAQ in the germline V gene (reference sequence). CDR3 sequence: CASSKGLAGGMNEQFF. CDR3 sequence (DNA): TGTGCCAGCAGCAAGGGACTAGCGGGAGGAATGAATGAGCAGTTCTTC. Variable domain in full (rest from reference TRBV7-9 and TRBJ2-1): DTGVSQNPRHKITKRGQNVTFRCDPISEHNRLYWYRQTLGQGPEFLTYFQNEAQLEKSRLLSDRFSAERPKGSFSTLEIQRTEQGDSAMYLCASSKGLAGGMNEQFFGPGTRLTVL.

J is TRBJ1-1 and V is TRBV9; TRBD1 matches at 9 bases. The CDR3 totals 15 residues. Germline loops: CDR1 SGDLS, CDR2 YYNGEE. With V trimmed by 4 bases and J by 3 bases, 7 bases remained unmatched. CDR3 sequence (DNA): TGTGCCAGCAGCAAAGGACAGGGGACTGACACTGAAGCTTTCTTT. Translation: CASSKGQGTDTEAFF.

The sample holds one count of this clone. In nucleotides, the CDR3 is TGTGCCAGCAGACCCGGGGCGGGAGTCGCGAACACCGGGGAGCTGTTTTTT. Its translation: CASRPGAGVANTGELFF. The rearrangement uses TRBV4-2 and TRBJ2-2; 7 nucleotides agree with TRBD2. Germline V gives CDR1 LGHNA, CDR2 YNFKEQ. The CDR3 is made up of 17 amino acids. Trimming cost V 6 bases and J 0 bases; bases outside gene matches: 10.

This chain joins TRBV7-7 and TRBJ1-5, with unresolved D. This CDR3 has 13 residues. CDR1 is SSHAT, CDR2 FNYEAQ, per germline (reference sequence). Trimming took off 5 bases at V and 0 bases at J, with 5 bases between the two ends. The CDR3 protein is CASSQDSNQPQHF. The CDR3 bases are TGTGCCAGCAGCCAAGATAGCAATCAGCCCCAGCATTTT.

The chain links TRBV15 to TRBJ2-7, with D unresolved. V was clipped by 0 bases and J by 5 bases, with 8 bases between them. The CDR3 is made up of 13 amino acids. Germline V gives CDR1 LNHNV, CDR2 YYDKDF (reference sequence). This CDR3 is CATSRDSVNEQYF. Here the CDR3 DNA reads TGTGCCACCAGCAGAGATTCGGTGAACGAGCAGTACTTC. Looking up the rest from reference TRBV15 and TRBJ2-7 gives the full variable domain: DAMVIQNPRYQVTQFGKPVTLSCSQTLNHNVMYWYQQKSSQAPKLLFHYYDKDFNNEADTPDNFQSRRPNTSFCFLDIRSPGLGDTAMYLCATSRDSVNEQYFGPGTRLTVT.

The chain links TRBV7-2 to TRBJ2-1; 10 bases match TRBD2. CDR3 length equals 15 residues. V was clipped by 4 bases and J by 6 bases; unmatched bases: 6. Germline V gene sequence: CDR1 SGHTA, CDR2 FQGNSA. The CDR3 here is CASSSLAGGSNEQFF. Written as DNA, the CDR3 is TGTGCCAGCAGCTCCTTAGCGGGAGGATCCAATGAGCAGTTCTTC.

This chain connects TRBV7-8 to TRBJ2-1; D is uncertain. V was clipped by 4 bases and J by 5 bases, with 12 bases between them. CDR3 length equals 14 residues. Germline V gene data show CDR1 as SGHVS and CDR2 as FQNEAQ. The CDR3 loop reads CASSSRTGHNEQFF. CDR3 DNA: TGTGCCAGCAGCTCTAGGACCGGTCACAATGAGCAGTTCTTC. Full variable domain (rest looked up from reference TRBV7-8 and TRBJ2-1): GAGVSQSPRYKVAKRGQDVALRCDPISGHVSLFWYQQALGQGPEFLTYFQNEAQLDKSGLPSDRFFAERPEGSVSTLKIQRTQQEDSAVYLCASSSRTGHNEQFFGPGTRLTVL.

V is TRBV7-9 and J is TRBJ2-3, with D uncertain. Per germline, CDR1 SEHNR and CDR2 FQNEAQ (reference sequence). The CDR3 is made up of 14 amino acids. Trimming cost V 5 bases and J 0 bases, with 9 bases left between them. The CDR3 nucleotides read TGTGCCAGCAGCGTGAGACAAAGCACAGATACGCAGTATTTT. Encoded protein: CASSVRQSTDTQYF.

In its sample, this clone was seen a few times. The chain uses TRBV5-1 and TRBJ1-2; D not certain. Germline V lookup: CDR1 SGHRS, CDR2 YFSETQ. The V end lost 5 bases, the J end lost 7 bases, and 15 bases lay between the germline ends. This CDR3 region has 13 residues. The CDR3 reads CASSGQLEGGYTF. Here the CDR3 DNA reads TGCGCCAGCAGTGGTCAGTTGGAGGGTGGCTACACCTTC. The variable domain in full, completed from reference TRBV5-1 and TRBJ1-2, reads KAGVTQTPRYLIKTRGQQVTLSCSPISGHRSVSWYQQTPGQGLQFLFEYFSETQRNKGNFPGRFSGRQFSNSRSEMNVSTLELGDSALYLCASSGQLEGGYTFGSGTRLTVV.

J is TRBJ1-3 and V is TRBV19; D gene uncertain. Germline V gene data show CDR1 as LNHDA and CDR2 as SQIVND (reference sequence). Trimming left V 3 bases short and J 0 bases short, with 12 bases between. The CDR3 extends over 16 amino acids. This CDR3 reads CASSIMTGNSGNTIYF. The CDR3 DNA sequence: TGTGCCAGTAGTATTATGACGGGGAACTCTGGAAACACCATATATTTT. The full variable domain, rest sourced from reference TRBV19 and TRBJ1-3, is DGGITQSPKYLFRKEGQNVTLSCEQNLNHDAMYWYRQDPGQGLRLIYYSQIVNDFQKGDIAEGYSVSREKKESFPLTVTSAQKNPTAFYLCASSIMTGNSGNTIYFGEGSWLTVV.

The chain recombines TRBV6-5 with TRBJ1-3; a weak D match, TRBD1 (5 bases). The CDR3 is made up of 13 amino acids. Trimming took 10 bases from V and 0 from J, leaving 10 bases between them. The germline V gene has CDR1 MNHEY and CDR2 SVGAGI. The CDR3 sequence is CATKTDSGNTIYF. In DNA form, the CDR3 reads TGTGCCACGAAGACAGACTCTGGAAACACCATATATTTT.

Turning to this clone: A junction end diverges from the germline sequence, so it may reflect a read error. The V gene is TRBV4-1, the J gene TRBJ1-1; a possible D gene is TRBD1 (5 bases). Germline assignment: CDR1 MGHRA and CDR2 YSYEKL. The CDR3 is made up of 15 amino acids. Here the CDR3 DNA reads TGCGCCGGCAGCCGACGGGGACGGACGAACACTGAAGCTTTCTTT. The encoded protein is CAGSRRGRTNTEAFF.

This sequence joins TRBV9 and TRBJ2-3; 8 bases are a match to TRBD2. Germline values: CDR1 SGDLS, CDR2 YYNGEE. The ends lost 4 bases at V and 6 bases at J; junction bases unmatched: 13. This CDR3 has 16 amino acids. The CDR3 protein is CASSPGGGNPRDTQYF. The CDR3 DNA reads as TGTGCCAGCAGCCCCGGGGGGGGGAACCCCCGGGATACGCAGTATTTT.

The chain links TRBV6-1 to TRBJ2-2; D gene uncertain. Germline values: CDR1 MNHNS, CDR2 SASEGT. V lost 7 bases to trimming and J lost 4 bases, with 10 bases between them. This CDR3 has 13 residues. The CDR3 reads CASKRPGTGELFF. In DNA form, the CDR3 reads TGTGCCAGCAAAAGACCGGGCACCGGGGAGCTGTTTTTT.

The chain recombines TRBV13 with TRBJ1-3, with 7 bases lining up with TRBD1. V dropped 5 bases and J dropped 0; count of bases not matched to a gene: 7. This CDR3 comprises 16 residues. The germline V gene encodes CDR1 PRHDT and CDR2 FYEKMQ (reference sequence). This CDR3 reads CASSPTGAYSGNTIYF. For the CDR3, the DNA is TGTGCCAGCAGCCCCACAGGGGCTTACTCTGGAAACACCATATATTTT.

The chain joins TRBV21-1 to TRBJ1-1. TRBV21-1 is shown as a pseudogene. The CDR3 has 18 amino acids. CDR3 nucleotides: TGTGCCAGCAGCAAAAGAAGGGTAGGGCCCCCATGGAGCACTGAAGCTTTCTTT. Its protein is CASSKRRVGPPWSTEAFF.

The sample holds one count of this clone. The gene calls are TRBV6-5 and TRBJ1-5; tentatively, D is TRBD1 (5 bases). The CDR3 runs 15 residues. Per the germline V gene, CDR1 is MNHEY and CDR2 is SVGAGI. Trimming stripped 3 bases from V and 7 bases from J, with 16 bases between. The CDR3 DNA sequence: TGTGCCAGCAGTTATGGATGGGGCTCGGAACAGCCCCAGCATTTT. Encoded protein: CASSYGWGSEQPQHF.

The genes are TRBV30 and TRBJ1-3, with a weak D call TRBD1 (5 bases). The germline V and J ends were trimmed by 2 bases and 3 bases, with 14 bases remaining between them. The CDR3 extends over 15 amino acids. Germline-derived CDR1 and CDR2 are GTSNPN and SVGIG (reference sequence). The CDR3 loop reads CAWSRRSGGGNTIYF. The DNA for the CDR3 is TGTGCCTGGAGTCGGCGTAGTGGGGGTGGAAACACCATATATTTT.

This clone was detected ten times or more. This sequence joins TRBV6-5 and TRBJ1-1; D not certain. Germline CDR1 is MNHEY and CDR2 is SVGAGI. Deletions cut 6 bases from V and 1 base from J, with 15 bases between. The CDR3 covers 15 residues. CDR3 region: CASRAGRRRNTEAFF. The CDR3 nucleotides are TGTGCCAGCAGGGCCGGTAGGAGGAGGAACACTGAAGCTTTCTTT.

The rearrangement links TRBV7-9 to TRBJ1-5; D ambiguous. The CDR3 has 15 residues. CDR1 and CDR2 from the germline V gene are SEHNR and FQNEAQ (reference sequence). Trimming cost V 1 base and J 0 bases, with 7 bases left between them. CDR3 loop: CASSLEGSSNQPQHF. In nucleotides, the CDR3 is TGTGCCAGCAGCTTAGAGGGTAGTAGCAATCAGCCCCAGCATTTT.

CDR3 DNA sequence: TGTGCCAGCAGCGACCGGGGGAGTCAGCCCCAGCATTTT. Residues: CASSDRGSQPQHF. The gene calls are TRBV6-6 and TRBJ1-5, with D perhaps TRBD1 (5 bases). The germline gives CDR1 MNHNY, CDR2 SVGAGI (reference sequence). CDR3 length: 13 residues. V was clipped by 6 bases and J by 6 bases, with 12 bases between them.

This clone was seen a few times. The chain carries TRBV27 and TRBJ2-7; the match to TRBD2 covers 11 bases. V lost 0 bases and J lost 0; bases outside the gene matches: 7. The CDR3 contains 18 residues. CDR1 and CDR2 from the germline V gene are MNHEY and SMNVEV (reference sequence). DNA of the CDR3: TGTGCCAGCAGTTTATCGAATAAACTAGCGGGAGTCTCCTACGAGCAGTACTTC. Residues: CASSLSNKLAGVSYEQYF.

This chain uses TRBV9 with TRBJ2-5; 10 positions match TRBD2. The CDR3 runs to 16 residues. The germline CDR1 and CDR2 sequences are SGDLS and YYNGEE. The ends lost 0 bases at V and 4 bases at J; junction bases unmatched: 6. CDR3 sequence: CASSVGSGGAGETQYF. Written as DNA, the CDR3 is TGTGCCAGCAGCGTAGGAAGCGGGGGGGCAGGAGAGACCCAGTACTTC.

This clone has only one observation. The chain uses TRBV10-2 and TRBJ2-3, with 10 bases aligning to TRBD2. J gave up 3 bases and V 0 bases, and 6 bases lay outside the gene matches. This CDR3 has 17 amino acids. Germline V gene sequence: CDR1 WSHSY, CDR2 SAAADI. Written as DNA, the CDR3 is TGCGCCAGCAGTGAGTCAGTAGCGGGGGGTTATACAGATACGCAGTATTTT. It is translated as CASSESVAGGYTDTQYF.